The 29 T cell receptor beta chains presented below share a single source sample, sequenced in a study of identical twins (TCRdb year 2016). Library method: 5' RACE. Data came from an Illumina HiSeq 2000. The raw public data were reprocessed by TCRdb itself: fastp quality trimming at Q25, MiXCR clonotype calling, in-frame beta chains only. CDR3 protein duplicates are merged, each entry listing the most common genes and DNA. The sample table shows approximately 210,000 distinct CDR3 sequences, and less than 20% are seen once. The ten largest clones capture 35% to 45% of the sample. The same data also went into a second study, on T cells expressing NK-cell markers.

Sequencing input: CD8+ T cells sorted from blood. Receptors originate from a woman between 18 and 29 years old in good health.

The chain combines TRBV20-1 with TRBJ2-2; TRBD1 is a possible D gene (6 bases). Germline V gene data show CDR1 as DFQATT and CDR2 as SNEGSKA (reference sequence). Trimming removed 2 bases from V and 2 bases from J, with 15 bases in between. The CDR3 length is 16 residues. CDR3 in DNA: TGCAGTGCTAGAACCCCAGAGGGGGTAAACACCGGGGAGCTGTTTTTT. Translated: CSARTPEGVNTGELFF.

V usage is TRBV7-6 and J usage is TRBJ2-7; 8 nucleotides agree with TRBD1. Germline CDR1 is SGHVS and CDR2 is FNYEAQ. CDR3 length equals 16 residues. The V and J ends lost 5 bases and 0 bases, in that order; junction bases with no gene match: 9. CDR3 nucleotides: TGTGCCAGCAGCGAAGGGACAGGCGAAAGCTCCTACGAGCAGTACTTC. This sequence encodes CASSEGTGESSYEQYF.

The chain recombines TRBV6-1 with TRBJ2-2; 8 nucleotides match TRBD2. The germline V gene has CDR1 MNHNS and CDR2 SASEGT. The CDR3 length is 17 residues. Trimming removed 0 bases from V and 5 bases from J; junction bases left unmatched: 8. The CDR3 protein is CASSEARGVRATGELFF. The CDR3 region has the DNA TGTGCCAGCAGTGAAGCGCGGGGGGTCAGGGCGACCGGGGAGCTGTTTTTT.

This clonotype was observed once. This chain links TRBV19 with TRBJ2-1, with TRBD2 matching over 9 bases. V dropped 1 base and J dropped 8; count of bases not matched to a gene: 12. Germline CDR1 reads LNHDA; CDR2 reads SQIVND (reference sequence). The CDR3 is made up of 17 amino acids. As DNA, the CDR3 is TGTGCCAGTAGTATAGTCTCCGGGACTAGCAATTTTGATGAGCAGTTCTTC. This sequence encodes CASSIVSGTSNFDEQFF.

V is TRBV20-1 and J is TRBJ2-1; 13 nucleotides line up with TRBD2. V lost 6 bases, J lost 10 bases, and 9 bases stayed unmatched. The CDR3 contains 14 residues. Germline CDR1 reads DFQATT; CDR2 reads SNEGSKA (reference sequence). The CDR3 protein is CSAPPLTSGREQFF. The DNA of the CDR3 is TGCAGTGCCCCGCCGCTGACTAGCGGGAGGGAGCAGTTCTTC.

This clonotype appeared a few times. The gene calls are TRBV6-2 or TRBV6-3 and TRBJ2-7; a possible D gene is TRBD2 (5 bases). The CDR3 loop spans 15 amino acids. Germline CDR1 MNHEY, CDR2 SVGEGT. V lost 5 bases, J lost 0 bases, and 14 bases lay in between. CDR3 region: CASSPPAAVSYEQYF. CDR3 DNA sequence: TGTGCCAGCAGTCCCCCGGCAGCGGTCTCCTACGAGCAGTACTTC.

This clonotype was recorded a few times. The chain links TRBV6-2 or TRBV6-3 to TRBJ2-7; possibly TRBD1 for D (5 bases). The CDR3 covers 15 residues. The germline CDR1 and CDR2 sequences are MNHEY and SVGEGT. V was cut by 7 bases and J by 1 base, with 17 bases left in between. CDR3 DNA sequence: TGTGCCAGCACCATACTTCAGGGTTTTTCCTACGAGCAGTACTTC. Residues: CASTILQGFSYEQYF.

This clonotype was seen a handful of times. The V and J genes are TRBV12-3 or TRBV12-4 and TRBJ1-2, with 11 bases matching TRBD1. The CDR3 runs to 15 residues. With V trimmed by 5 bases and J by 6 bases, 8 bases remained unmatched. The CDR3 protein is CASSALRTGGNGYTF. In DNA, the CDR3 is TGTGCCAGCAGTGCACTCAGGACAGGGGGCAATGGCTACACCTTC.

The rearrangement uses TRBV6-5 and TRBJ2-5; D may be TRBD2 (6 bases). The germline V gene has CDR1 MNHEY and CDR2 SVGAGI. Between the trimmed V and J ends, which lost 2 bases and 5 bases, there was a span of 24 bases. The CDR3 covers 18 residues. CDR3 in DNA: TGTGCCAGCAGTTACCCGGAAACTGTCCTATCTAGCGAGGAGACCCAGTACTTC. It codes for CASSYPETVLSSEETQYF.

The V call is TRBV6-5, the J call TRBJ1-1; weak D call: TRBD1 (5 bases). V was cut by 4 bases and J by 6 bases, with 18 bases left in between. Germline CDR1 MNHEY, CDR2 SVGAGI. The CDR3 consists of 15 residues. DNA for the CDR3: TGTGCCAGCAGTTTACTCACCCCAGGGATCTCTGAAGCTTTCTTT. Translating it yields CASSLLTPGISEAFF.

The V and J genes are TRBV7-9 and TRBJ2-5; no definite D call. V lost 6 bases and J 5 bases, leaving 22 bases between the germline ends. The CDR3 totals 16 residues. CDR1 is SEHNR, CDR2 FQNEAQ, per germline (reference sequence). CDR3 coding DNA: TGTGCCAGCAGTTTGGCCGTCACCAGGATCGGGGAGACCCAGTACTTC. This sequence encodes CASSLAVTRIGETQYF. Variable domain in full (rest from reference TRBV7-9 and TRBJ2-5): DTGVSQNPRHKITKRGQNVTFRCDPISEHNRLYWYRQTLGQGPEFLTYFQNEAQLEKSRLLSDRFSAERPKGSFSTLEIQRTEQGDSAMYLCASSLAVTRIGETQYFGPGTRLLVL.

This clonotype was found a few times. The V and J genes are TRBV7-8 and TRBJ2-7; unclear D gene. Germline CDR1 reads SGHVS; CDR2 reads FQNEAQ. The V end lost 4 bases, the J end lost 3 bases, and 4 bases lay between the germline ends. The CDR3 sequence is 11 residues long. In nucleotides, the CDR3 is TGTGCCAGCAGCTGGTACTACGAGCAGTACTTC. Its translation: CASSWYYEQYF.

The genes are TRBV6-1 and TRBJ2-3; 9 bases line up with TRBD1. Germline CDR1 and CDR2: MNHNS and SASEGT. The CDR3 covers 15 residues. Trimming removed 1 base from V and 4 bases from J; junction bases left unmatched: 3. DNA of the CDR3: TGTGCCAGCAGTGAAGAAACAGGGGGCGCAGATACGCAGTATTTT. This codes for CASSEETGGADTQYF.

This clonotype was seen a handful of times. The V call is TRBV7-9, the J call TRBJ2-5; 11 bases are a match to TRBD1. The length of the CDR3 is 15 residues. V trimming: 2 bases; J trimming: 4 bases; junction bases outside the gene matches: 3. Germline V CDR1 and CDR2: SEHNR, FQNEAQ (reference sequence). The CDR3 protein is CASSLRTGGAETQYF. In DNA, the CDR3 is TGTGCCAGCAGCTTAAGGACAGGGGGCGCAGAGACCCAGTACTTC.

This clonotype occurred a few times. The chain joins TRBV29-1 to TRBJ1-1; D gene ambiguous. V lost 7 bases and J 3 bases, leaving 6 bases between the germline ends. The germline V gene has CDR1 SQVTM and CDR2 ANQGSEA. The CDR3 covers 10 residues. The CDR3 protein is CSAEDTEAFF. DNA of the CDR3: TGCAGCGCCGAGGACACTGAAGCTTTCTTT.

V usage is TRBV6-5 and J usage is TRBJ2-1; TRBD2 matches 8 bases. Per the germline V gene, CDR1 is MNHEY and CDR2 is SVGAGI. J gave up 4 bases and V 0 bases, and 2 bases lay outside the gene matches. The CDR3 is 15 residues long. The CDR3 region is CASSYSGGDYNEQFF. Written as DNA, the CDR3 is TGTGCCAGCAGTTACTCCGGGGGGGATTACAATGAGCAGTTCTTC.

This clonotype has a handful of counts. The chain is built from TRBV12-3 or TRBV12-4 and TRBJ2-1; tentatively, D is TRBD2 (6 bases). The V end lost 3 bases, the J end lost 5 bases, and 14 bases lay between the germline ends. This CDR3 comprises 15 residues. CDR3 in amino acids: CASSFGSGRHNEQFF. In DNA, the CDR3 is TGTGCCAGCAGTTTTGGTAGCGGACGACACAATGAGCAGTTCTTC.

The V gene is TRBV19, the J gene TRBJ2-3; D may be TRBD1 (5 bases). TRBJ1-5 matches the DNA end more closely, so the J call is doubtful. Germline V gene data show CDR1 as LNHDA and CDR2 as SQIVND (reference sequence). The CDR3 is 13 residues long. The DNA of the CDR3 is TGTGCCAGTAGTACCAGGGATTCAGATACGCAGCATTTT. Translated, it gives CASSTRDSDTQHF.

The V gene is TRBV6-1, the J gene TRBJ2-2; unclear D gene. CDR1 is MNHNS and CDR2 is SASEGT in the germline V gene. This CDR3 is 15 amino acids long. V was pared by 3 bases and J by 3 bases, with 11 bases between. CDR3 DNA sequence: TGTGCCAGCAGTGAGGAACCGACTTACACCGGGGAGCTGTTTTTT. Translating it yields CASSEEPTYTGELFF.

V and J are TRBV29-1 and TRBJ1-4, with a weak D call TRBD1 (5 bases). Trimming removed 5 bases from V and 3 bases from J, with 10 bases in between. The CDR3 loop spans 13 amino acids. From germline, CDR1 is SQVTM and CDR2 ANQGSEA. The CDR3 sequence is CSVRTGANEKLFF. CDR3 DNA: TGCAGCGTTCGAACAGGAGCTAATGAAAAACTGTTTTTT.

This clonotype has only a few counts. The chain is built from TRBV9 and TRBJ1-2, with TRBD1 identical over 8 bases. From germline, CDR1 is SGDLS and CDR2 YYNGEE. Trimming took 3 bases from V and 4 from J; bases not matched to a gene: 8. The CDR3 runs to 15 residues. The CDR3 sequence: CASSAGQGPGYGYTF. DNA of the CDR3: TGTGCCAGCAGCGCTGGACAGGGCCCAGGCTATGGCTACACCTTC.

This clonotype showed up many times. The chain uses TRBV7-2 and TRBJ2-1; D perhaps matches TRBD2 (6 bases). The germline CDR1 and CDR2 sequences are SGHTA and FQGNSA. CDR3 length equals 15 residues. Trimming pared 2 bases from V and 0 bases from J, leaving 8 bases between. CDR3 sequence (DNA): TGTGCCAGCAGCTTACTAGCGAACTCCTACAATGAGCAGTTCTTC. This gives the protein CASSLLANSYNEQFF.

The chain couples TRBV23-1 to TRBJ2-7; maybe TRBD1 (7 bases). TRBV23-1 is marked as an open reading frame, function uncertain. V was shortened by 8 bases and J by 5 bases, with 19 bases between the two germline ends. This CDR3 contains 14 residues. In nucleotides, the CDR3 is TGCGCCAGCGGGCACCATGACAGGGAGGACGAGCAGTACTTC. This translates into CASGHHDREDEQYF.

This clonotype was counted only a few times. The CDR3 nucleotides are TGTGCCAGCAGCGGAGGAGAGTTGGGCAGAGAGGGGGTAGCCAAAAACATTCAGTACTTC. It codes for CASSGGELGREGVAKNIQYF. J is TRBJ2-4 and V is TRBV13, with TRBD1 as a possible D gene (6 bases). V was clipped by 5 bases and J by 0 bases, with 26 bases between them. CDR3 length equals 20 residues. Per germline, CDR1 PRHDT and CDR2 FYEKMQ (reference sequence).

This chain connects TRBV25-1 to TRBJ1-1; tentatively, D is TRBD1 (6 bases). The CDR3 extends over 14 amino acids. V was cut by 5 bases and J by 4 bases, with 14 bases left in between. Germline loops: CDR1 MGHDK, CDR2 SYGVNS. The CDR3 nucleotides read TGTGCCAGCAGTCGAACAGGGCTGGGCACTGAAGCTTTCTTT. Its protein product is CASSRTGLGTEAFF.

The chain links TRBV7-9 to TRBJ2-5; TRBD1 or TRBD2 may be the D gene (5 bases each). Germline V CDR1 and CDR2: SEHNR, FQNEAQ (reference sequence). CDR3 size: 13 residues. Trimming removed 11 bases at V and 9 bases at J, with 22 bases between. In nucleotides, the CDR3 is TGTGCCTGCCTCCGGGGCCTCGAGGGCGCCCAGTACTTC. Translation gives CACLRGLEGAQYF.

The chain employs TRBV5-1 and TRBJ2-5, with TRBD2 matching 8 bases. V shed 4 bases, J shed 5 bases, and the junction held 10 bases outside the gene matches. The CDR3 is made up of 15 amino acids. Looked up from germline, CDR1 is SGHRS and CDR2 is YFSETQ. The CDR3: CASSVTRGGRETQYF. CDR3 DNA sequence: TGCGCCAGCAGCGTCACACGGGGGGGCCGCGAGACCCAGTACTTC.

The chain is built from TRBV9 and TRBJ2-2; the match to TRBD2 covers 13 bases. CDR3 length: 19 residues. V trimming: 3 bases; J trimming: 0 bases; junction bases outside the gene matches: 8. Germline V gene sequence: CDR1 SGDLS, CDR2 YYNGEE. CDR3 DNA sequence: TGTGCCAGCAGCGCCCGCGTGGGACTAGCGGGGTCGAACACCGGGGAGCTGTTTTTT. Its translation is CASSARVGLAGSNTGELFF.

The V gene is TRBV21-1, the J gene TRBJ1-1. TRBV21-1 is listed as a pseudogene. The CDR3 is 13 amino acids. DNA for the CDR3: TGTGCCAGCAGCCCAGTCATGAACACTGAAGCTTTCTTT. The encoded protein is CASSPVMNTEAFF.